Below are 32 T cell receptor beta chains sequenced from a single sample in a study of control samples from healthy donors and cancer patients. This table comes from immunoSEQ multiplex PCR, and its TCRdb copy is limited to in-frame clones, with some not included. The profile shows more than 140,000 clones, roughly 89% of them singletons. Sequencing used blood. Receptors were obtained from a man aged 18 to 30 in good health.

CDR3 amino acids: CASTLQDRAYGYTF. As DNA, the CDR3 is TGTGCCAGCACCCTCCAGGACAGGGCCTATGGCTACACCTTC. The V call is TRBV9, the J call TRBJ1-2; 8 bases map to TRBD1. CDR3 length: 14 residues. Germline values: CDR1 SGDLS, CDR2 YYNGEE. V lost 6 bases to trimming and J lost 4 bases; unmatched junction nucleotides: 8.

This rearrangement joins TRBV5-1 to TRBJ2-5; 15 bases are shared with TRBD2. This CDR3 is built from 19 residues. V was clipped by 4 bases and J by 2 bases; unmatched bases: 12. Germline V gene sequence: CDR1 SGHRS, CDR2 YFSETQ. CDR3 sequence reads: CASSPAWTSGGAGQETQYF. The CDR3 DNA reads TGCGCCAGCAGCCCCGCTTGGACTAGCGGGGGGGCGGGGCAAGAGACCCAGTACTTC.

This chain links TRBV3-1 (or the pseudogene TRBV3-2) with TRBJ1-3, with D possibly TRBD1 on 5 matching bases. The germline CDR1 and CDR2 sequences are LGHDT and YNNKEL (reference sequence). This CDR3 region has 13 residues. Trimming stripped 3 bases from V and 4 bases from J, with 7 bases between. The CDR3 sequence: CASSQTEGNTIYF. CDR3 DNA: TGTGCCAGCAGCCAGACAGAGGGAAACACCATATATTTT.

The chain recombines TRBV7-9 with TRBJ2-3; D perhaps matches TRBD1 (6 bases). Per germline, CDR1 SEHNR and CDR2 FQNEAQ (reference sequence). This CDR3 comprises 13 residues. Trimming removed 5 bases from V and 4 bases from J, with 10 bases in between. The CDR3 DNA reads TGTGCCAGCAGCATACAGGGTTCAGATACGCAGTATTTT. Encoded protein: CASSIQGSDTQYF.

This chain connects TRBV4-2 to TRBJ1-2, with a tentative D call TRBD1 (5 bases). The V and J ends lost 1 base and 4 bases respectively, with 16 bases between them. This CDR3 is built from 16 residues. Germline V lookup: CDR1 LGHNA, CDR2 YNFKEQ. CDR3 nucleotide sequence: TGTGCCAGCAGCCAAGGTAAAGCGGACAACCCCTATGGCTACACCTTC. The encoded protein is CASSQGKADNPYGYTF.

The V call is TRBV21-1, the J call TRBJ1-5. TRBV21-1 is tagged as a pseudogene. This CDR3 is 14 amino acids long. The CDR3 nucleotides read TGTGCCAGCAGCGGATCGGACGGAAATCAGCCCCAGCATTTT. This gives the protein CASSGSDGNQPQHF.

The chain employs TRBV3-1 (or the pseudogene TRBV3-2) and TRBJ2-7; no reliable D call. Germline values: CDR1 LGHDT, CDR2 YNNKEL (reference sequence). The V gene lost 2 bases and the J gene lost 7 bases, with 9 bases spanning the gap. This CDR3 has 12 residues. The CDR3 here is CASSQPLGEQYF. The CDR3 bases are TGTGCCAGCAGCCAACCCTTAGGGGAGCAGTACTTC.

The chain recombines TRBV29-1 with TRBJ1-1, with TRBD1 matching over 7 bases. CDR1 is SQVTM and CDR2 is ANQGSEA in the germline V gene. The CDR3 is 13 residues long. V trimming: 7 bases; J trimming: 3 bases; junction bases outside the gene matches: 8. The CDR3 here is CSGLTGMDTEAFF. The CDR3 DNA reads TGCAGCGGCTTGACAGGGATGGACACTGAAGCTTTCTTT. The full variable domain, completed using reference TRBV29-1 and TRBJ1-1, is SAVISQKPSRDICQRGTSLTIQCQVDSQVTMMFWYRQQPGQSLTLIATANQGSEATYESGFVIDKFPISRPNLTFSTLTVSNMSPEDSSIYLCSGLTGMDTEAFFGQGTRLTVV.

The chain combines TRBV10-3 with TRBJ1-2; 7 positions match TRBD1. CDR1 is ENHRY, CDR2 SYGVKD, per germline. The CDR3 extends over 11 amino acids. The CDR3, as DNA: TGTGCGGCAGGGGGTAACTATGGCTACACCTTC. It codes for CAAGGNYGYTF.

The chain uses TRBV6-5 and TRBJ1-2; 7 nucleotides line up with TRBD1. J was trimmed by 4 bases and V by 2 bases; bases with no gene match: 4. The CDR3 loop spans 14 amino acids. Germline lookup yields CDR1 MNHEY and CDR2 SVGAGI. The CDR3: CASSYDRAPYGYTF. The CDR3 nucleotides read TGTGCCAGCAGTTACGACAGGGCCCCCTATGGCTACACCTTC.

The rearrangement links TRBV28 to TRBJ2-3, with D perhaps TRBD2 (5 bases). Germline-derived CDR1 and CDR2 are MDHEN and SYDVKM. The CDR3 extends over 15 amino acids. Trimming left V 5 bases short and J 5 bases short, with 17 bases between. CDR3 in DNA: TGTGCCAGCAGTCTCCGGGGTGGTATCTTAGATACGCAGTATTTT. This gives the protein CASSLRGGILDTQYF.

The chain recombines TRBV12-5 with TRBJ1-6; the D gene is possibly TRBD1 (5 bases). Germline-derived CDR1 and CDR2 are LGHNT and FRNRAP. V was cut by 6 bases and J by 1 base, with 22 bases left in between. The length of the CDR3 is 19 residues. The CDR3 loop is CASGTTGADSRSYNSPLHF. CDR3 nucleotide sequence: TGTGCTAGTGGCACAACCGGGGCAGACTCACGATCCTATAATTCACCCCTCCACTTT.

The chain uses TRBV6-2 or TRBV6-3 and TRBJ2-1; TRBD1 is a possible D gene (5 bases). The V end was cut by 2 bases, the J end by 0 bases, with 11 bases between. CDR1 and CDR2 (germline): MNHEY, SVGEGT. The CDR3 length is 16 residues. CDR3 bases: TGTGCCAGCAGTTACACCCAGGGTAGCTCCTACAATGAGCAGTTCTTC. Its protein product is CASSYTQGSSYNEQFF.

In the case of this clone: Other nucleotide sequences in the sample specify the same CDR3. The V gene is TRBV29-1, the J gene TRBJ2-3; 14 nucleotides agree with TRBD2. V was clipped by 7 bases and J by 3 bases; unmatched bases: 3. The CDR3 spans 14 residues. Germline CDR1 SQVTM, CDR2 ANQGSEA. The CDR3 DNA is TGCAGCGGTGGACTAGCGGGGGGAACAGATACGCAGTATTTT. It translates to CSGGLAGGTDTQYF.

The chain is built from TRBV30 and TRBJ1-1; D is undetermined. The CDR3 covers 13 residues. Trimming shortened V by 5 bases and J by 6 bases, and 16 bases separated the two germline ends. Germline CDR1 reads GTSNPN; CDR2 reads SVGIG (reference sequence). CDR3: CAWGASVAAEAFF. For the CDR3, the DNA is TGTGCCTGGGGAGCCTCCGTGGCCGCTGAAGCTTTCTTT.

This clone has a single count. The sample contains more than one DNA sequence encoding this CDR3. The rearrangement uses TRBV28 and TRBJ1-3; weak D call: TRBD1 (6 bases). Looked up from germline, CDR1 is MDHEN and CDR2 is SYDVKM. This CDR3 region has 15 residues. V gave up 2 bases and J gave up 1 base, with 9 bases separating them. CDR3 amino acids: CASSLGGTSGNTIYF. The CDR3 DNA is TGTGCCAGCAGTTTAGGGGGGACATCTGGAAACACCATATATTTT.

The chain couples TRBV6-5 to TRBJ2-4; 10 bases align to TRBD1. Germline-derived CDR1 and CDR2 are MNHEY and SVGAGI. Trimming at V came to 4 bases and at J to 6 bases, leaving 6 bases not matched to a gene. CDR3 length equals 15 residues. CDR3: CASSSRDRGLNIQYF. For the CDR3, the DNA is TGTGCCAGCAGTTCCCGGGACAGGGGCTTAAACATTCAGTACTTC.

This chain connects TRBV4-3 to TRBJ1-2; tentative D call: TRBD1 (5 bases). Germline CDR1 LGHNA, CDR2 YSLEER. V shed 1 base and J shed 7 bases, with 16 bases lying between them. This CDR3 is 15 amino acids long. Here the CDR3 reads CASSQGDGAVGGYTF. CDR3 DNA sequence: TGCGCCAGCAGCCAAGGGGACGGAGCCGTTGGTGGCTACACCTTC.

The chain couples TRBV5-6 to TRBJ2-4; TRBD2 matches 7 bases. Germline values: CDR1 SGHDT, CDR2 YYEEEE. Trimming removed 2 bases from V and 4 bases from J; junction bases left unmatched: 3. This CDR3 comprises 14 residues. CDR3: CASSFSGAKNIQYF. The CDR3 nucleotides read TGTGCCAGCAGCTTCAGCGGGGCTAAAAACATTCAGTACTTC.

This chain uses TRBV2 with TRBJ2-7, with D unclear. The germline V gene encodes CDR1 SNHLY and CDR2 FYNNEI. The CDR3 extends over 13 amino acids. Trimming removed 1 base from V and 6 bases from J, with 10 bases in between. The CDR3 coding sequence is TGTGCCAGCAGTGAAGTAGTGGCCCCCGAGCAGTACTTC. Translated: CASSEVVAPEQYF.

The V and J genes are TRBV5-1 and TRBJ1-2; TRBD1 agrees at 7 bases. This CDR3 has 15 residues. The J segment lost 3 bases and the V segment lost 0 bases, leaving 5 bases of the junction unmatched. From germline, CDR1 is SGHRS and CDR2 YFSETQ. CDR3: CASSLEVGTDYGYTF. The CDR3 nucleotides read TGCGCCAGCAGCTTGGAGGTAGGGACAGACTATGGCTACACCTTC.

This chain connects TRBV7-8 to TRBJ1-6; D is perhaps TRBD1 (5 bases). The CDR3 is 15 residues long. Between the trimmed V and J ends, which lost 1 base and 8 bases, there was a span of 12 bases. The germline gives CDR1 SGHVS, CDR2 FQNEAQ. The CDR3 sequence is CASSLVPDTYSPLHF. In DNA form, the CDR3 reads TGTGCCAGCAGCTTAGTTCCGGACACCTATTCACCCCTCCACTTT.

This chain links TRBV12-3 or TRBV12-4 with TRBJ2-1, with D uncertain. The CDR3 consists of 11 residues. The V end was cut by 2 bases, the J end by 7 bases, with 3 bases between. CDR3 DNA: TGTGCCAGCAGTTTACGTAATGAGCAGTTCTTC. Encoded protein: CASSLRNEQFF.

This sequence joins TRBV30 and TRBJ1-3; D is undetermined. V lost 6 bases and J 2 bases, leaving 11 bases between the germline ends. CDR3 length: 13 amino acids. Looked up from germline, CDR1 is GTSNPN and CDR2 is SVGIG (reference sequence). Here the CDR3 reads CACRIGPGNTIYF. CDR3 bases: TGTGCCTGTCGTATCGGTCCTGGAAACACCATATATTTT.

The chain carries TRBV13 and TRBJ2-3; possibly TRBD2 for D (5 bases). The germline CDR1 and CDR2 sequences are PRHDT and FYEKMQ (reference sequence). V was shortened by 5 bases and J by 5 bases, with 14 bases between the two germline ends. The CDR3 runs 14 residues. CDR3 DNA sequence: TGTGCCAGCAGCATCTCGGAGGCCTTAGATACGCAGTATTTT. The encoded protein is CASSISEALDTQYF.

CDR3 amino acids: CASRGQGEPNYGYTF. The CDR3 bases are TGTGCCAGCAGGGGACAGGGGGAGCCTAACTATGGCTACACCTTC. V and J are TRBV6-5 and TRBJ1-2, with TRBD1 matching over 11 bases. This CDR3 comprises 15 residues. CDR1 MNHEY and CDR2 SVGAGI come from the germline V gene. The trim removed 6 bases at V and 0 bases at J, leaving 3 bases unmatched.

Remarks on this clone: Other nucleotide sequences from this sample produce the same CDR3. CDR3 amino acids: CASSLAGGSNTEAFF. The CDR3 region has the DNA TGTGCCAGCAGCTTAGCGGGGGGTTCGAACACTGAAGCTTTCTTT. This rearrangement joins TRBV7-9 to TRBJ1-1, with TRBD1 as a possible D gene (5 bases). Germline CDR1 reads SEHNR; CDR2 reads FQNEAQ (reference sequence). Trimming removed 0 bases at V and 1 base at J, with 9 bases between. This CDR3 is 15 amino acids long.

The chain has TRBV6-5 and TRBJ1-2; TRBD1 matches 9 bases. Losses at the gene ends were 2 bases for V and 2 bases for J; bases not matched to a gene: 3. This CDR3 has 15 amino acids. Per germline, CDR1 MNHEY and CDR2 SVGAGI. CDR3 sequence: CASSYEGTGNYGYTF. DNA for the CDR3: TGTGCCAGCAGTTACGAAGGGACAGGGAACTATGGCTACACCTTC.

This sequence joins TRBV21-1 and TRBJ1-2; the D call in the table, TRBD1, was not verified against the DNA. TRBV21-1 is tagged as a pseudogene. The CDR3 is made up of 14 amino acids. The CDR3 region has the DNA TGTGCCAGCAGCAAGTCGACAGACTTCTATGGCTACACCTTC. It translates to CASSKSTDFYGYTF.

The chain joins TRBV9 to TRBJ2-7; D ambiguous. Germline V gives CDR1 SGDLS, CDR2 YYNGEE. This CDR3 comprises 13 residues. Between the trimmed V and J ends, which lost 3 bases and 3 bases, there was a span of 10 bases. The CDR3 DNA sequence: TGTGCCAGCAGCGGGCAGCGAGACTACGAGCAGTACTTC. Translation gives CASSGQRDYEQYF.

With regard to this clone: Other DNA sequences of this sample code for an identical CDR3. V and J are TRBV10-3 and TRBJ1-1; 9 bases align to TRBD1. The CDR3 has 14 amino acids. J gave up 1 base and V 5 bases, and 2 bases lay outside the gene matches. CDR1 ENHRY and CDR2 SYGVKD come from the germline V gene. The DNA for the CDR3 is TGTGCCATCAGTCCGGGACAGGGGAACACTGAAGCTTTCTTT. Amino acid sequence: CAISPGQGNTEAFF.

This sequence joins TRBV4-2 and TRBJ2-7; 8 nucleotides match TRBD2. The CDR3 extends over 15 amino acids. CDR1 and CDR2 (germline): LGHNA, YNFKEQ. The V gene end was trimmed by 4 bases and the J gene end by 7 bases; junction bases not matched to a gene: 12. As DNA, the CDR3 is TGTGCCAGCAGCCTCATGCGGACTAGCTTCGGGGAGCAGTACTTC. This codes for CASSLMRTSFGEQYF.